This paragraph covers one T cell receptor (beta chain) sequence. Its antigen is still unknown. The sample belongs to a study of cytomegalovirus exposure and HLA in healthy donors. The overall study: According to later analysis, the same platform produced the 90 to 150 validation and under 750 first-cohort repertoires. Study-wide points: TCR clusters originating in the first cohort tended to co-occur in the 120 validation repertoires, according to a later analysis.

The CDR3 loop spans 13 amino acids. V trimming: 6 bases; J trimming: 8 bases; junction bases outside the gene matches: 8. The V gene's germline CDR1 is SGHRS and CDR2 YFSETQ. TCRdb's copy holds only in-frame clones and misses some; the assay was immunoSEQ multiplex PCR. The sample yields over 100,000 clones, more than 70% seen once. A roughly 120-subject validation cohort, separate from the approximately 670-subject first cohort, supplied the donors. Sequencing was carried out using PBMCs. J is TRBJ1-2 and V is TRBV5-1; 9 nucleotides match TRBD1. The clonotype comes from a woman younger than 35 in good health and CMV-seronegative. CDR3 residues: CASTGQGSQGYTF. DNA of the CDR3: TGCGCCAGCACCGGACAGGGGAGTCAGGGCTACACCTTC.